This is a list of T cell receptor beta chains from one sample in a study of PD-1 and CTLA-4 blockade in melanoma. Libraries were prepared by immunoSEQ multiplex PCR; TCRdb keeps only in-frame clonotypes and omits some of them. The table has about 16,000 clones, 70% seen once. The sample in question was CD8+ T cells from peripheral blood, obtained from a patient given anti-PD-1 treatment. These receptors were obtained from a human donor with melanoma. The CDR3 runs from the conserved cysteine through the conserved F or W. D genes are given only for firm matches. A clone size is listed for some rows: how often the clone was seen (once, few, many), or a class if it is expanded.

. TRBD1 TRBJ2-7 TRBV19 CASSVGQGYYEQYF TGTGCCAGTAGTGTGGGACAGGGATACTACGAGCAGTACTTC
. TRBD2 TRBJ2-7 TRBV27 CASRGSSGRPSYEQYF TGTGCCAGCAGAGGGTCCAGCGGGAGACCTTCCTACGAGCAGTACTTC
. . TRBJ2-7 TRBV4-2 CASSQEVDSSYEQYF TGTGCCAGCAGCCAAGAAGTAGACAGCTCCTACGAGCAGTACTTC
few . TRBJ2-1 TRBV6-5 CASSYNGPPSEQFF TGTGCCAGCAGTTACAACGGTCCCCCCAGTGAGCAGTTCTTC
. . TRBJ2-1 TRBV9 CASSVRDSQGGDNEQFF TGTGCCAGCAGCGTTCGGGACTCCCAGGGGGGGGACAATGAGCAGTTCTTC
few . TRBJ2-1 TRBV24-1 CATSSVTSRHNEQFF TGTGCCACCAGTTCGGTGACTAGTCGGCACAATGAGCAGTTCTTC
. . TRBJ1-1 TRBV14 CASSQDGGHGTEAFF TGTGCCAGCAGCCAAGATGGGGGGCATGGGACTGAAGCTTTCTTT
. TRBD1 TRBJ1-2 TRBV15 CATSSGTGANYGYTF TGTGCCACCAGCAGCGGGACAGGGGCTAACTATGGCTACACCTTC
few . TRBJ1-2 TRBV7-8 CASSLGYGTYGYTF TGTGCCAGCAGCTTAGGATACGGGACCTACGGCTACACCTTC
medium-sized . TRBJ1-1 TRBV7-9 CASRGDMNTEAFF TGTGCCAGCAGAGGGGACATGAACACTGAAGCTTTCTTT
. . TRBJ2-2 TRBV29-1 CSVEGLGAGDTGELFF TGCAGCGTTGAGGGCCTAGGCGCTGGGGACACCGGGGAGCTGTTTTTT
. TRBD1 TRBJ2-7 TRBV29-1 CSVEGDSLYEQYF TGCAGCGTTGAAGGGGACAGTCTCTACGAGCAGTACTTC
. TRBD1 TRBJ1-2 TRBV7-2 CASSPTGGAPLGFGYTF TGTGCCAGCAGCCCAACAGGGGGCGCGCCTCTCGGGTTTGGCTACACCTTC
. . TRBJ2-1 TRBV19 CASSTPSSSYNEQFF TGTGCCAGTAGTACCCCCTCGAGCTCCTACAATGAGCAGTTCTTC
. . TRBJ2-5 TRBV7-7 CASSLGQGGQETQYF TGTGCTAGCAGCCTAGGACAAGGCGGTCAAGAGACCCAGTACTTC
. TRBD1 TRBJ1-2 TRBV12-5 CASGTGTNYGYTF TGTGCTAGTGGGACAGGGACTAACTATGGCTACACCTTC
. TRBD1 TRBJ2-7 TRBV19 CASSLTGTGLYEQYF TGTGCCAGTAGTCTAACCGGGACAGGGTTATACGAGCAGTACTTC
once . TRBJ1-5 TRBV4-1 CASSQYDRMGNQPQHF TGCGCCAGCAGCCAATATGACAGGATGGGCAATCAGCCCCAGCATTTT
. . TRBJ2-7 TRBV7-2 CASSLGSYEQYF TGTGCCAGCAGCTTAGGGTCCTACGAGCAGTACTTC
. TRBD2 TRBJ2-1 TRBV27 CASKLGTSGYNEQFF TGTGCCAGCAAGTTAGGGACTAGCGGCTACAATGAGCAGTTCTTC
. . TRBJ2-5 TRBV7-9 CASSLLGLHNQETQYF TGTGCCAGCAGCTTATTGGGACTTCATAATCAAGAGACCCAGTACTTC
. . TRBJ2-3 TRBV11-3 CASSSRRTQDTSQYF TGTGCCAGCAGCTCGAGACGTACTCAAGATACGTCGCAGTATTTT
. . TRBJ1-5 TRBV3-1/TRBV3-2 CASSNQGGQPQHF TGTGCCAGCAGCAACCAGGGAGGACAGCCCCAGCATTTT
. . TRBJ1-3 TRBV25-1 CASSEGSSGNTIYF TGTGCCAGCAGTGAGGGGAGTTCTGGAAACACCATATATTTT
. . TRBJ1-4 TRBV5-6 CASSNAGRLELFF TGTGCCAGCAGCAATGCAGGGCGGTTGGAACTGTTTTTT
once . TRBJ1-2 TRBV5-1 CASSSGRTTGPTYGYTF TGCGCCAGCAGCAGCGGGCGAACAACAGGCCCAACCTATGGCTACACCTTC
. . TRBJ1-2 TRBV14 CASSFQQGGGGYTF TGTGCCAGCAGCTTTCAACAGGGAGGTGGTGGCTACACCTTC
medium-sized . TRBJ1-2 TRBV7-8 CASSLITTSYGYTF TGTGCCAGCAGCTTGATAACCACCAGCTATGGCTACACCTTC
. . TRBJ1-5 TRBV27 CASSLVYSNQPQHF TGTGCCAGCAGTTTAGTGTATAGCAATCAGCCCCAGCATTTT
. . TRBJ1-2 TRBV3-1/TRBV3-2 CASSPWTAYGYTF TGTGCCAGCAGTCCATGGACAGCCTATGGCTACACCTTC
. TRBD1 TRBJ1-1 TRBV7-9 CASSPDRMNTEAFF TGTGCCAGCAGCCCGGACAGGATGAACACTGAAGCTTTCTTT
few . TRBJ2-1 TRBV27 CASSPTWGWYEQFF TGTGCCAGCAGTCCAACGTGGGGGTGGTATGAGCAGTTCTTC
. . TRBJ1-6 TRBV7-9 CASSIPDGGLNSPLHF TGTGCCAGCAGCATTCCCGACGGAGGACTTAATTCACCCCTCCACTTT
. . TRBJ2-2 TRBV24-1 CATSDLLRGHGELFF TGTGCCACCAGTGATTTGCTCCGGGGGCACGGGGAGCTGTTTTTT
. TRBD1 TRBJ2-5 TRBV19 CASSRSHRGFETQYF TGTGCCAGTAGTCGTTCGCACAGGGGGTTTGAGACCCAGTACTTC
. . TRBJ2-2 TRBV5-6 CASVLGGALTGELFF TGTGCCAGCGTACTCGGTGGGGCGCTGACCGGGGAGCTGTTTTTT
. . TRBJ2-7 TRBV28 CASSLYRRAYEQYF TGTGCCAGCAGTTTATACAGAAGGGCCTACGAGCAGTACTTC
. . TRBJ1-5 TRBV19 CASSIVGGPSNQPQHF TGTGCCAGTAGTATAGTAGGGGGGCCTAGCAATCAGCCCCAGCATTTT
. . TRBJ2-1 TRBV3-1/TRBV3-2 CASSPLWGGRSKDNEQFF TGTGCCAGCAGCCCCCTATGGGGGGGCCGTAGCAAGGACAATGAGCAGTTCTTC
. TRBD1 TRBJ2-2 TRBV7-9 CASSLISVGTGGTGELFF TGTGCCAGCAGCTTGATCTCAGTAGGGACAGGAGGCACCGGGGAGCTGTTTTTT
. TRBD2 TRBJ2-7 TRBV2 CASSGEGSDSYEQYF TGTGCCAGCAGTGGGGAGGGCAGCGACTCCTACGAGCAGTACTTC
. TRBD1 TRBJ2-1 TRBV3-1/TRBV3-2 CASRFDRGIGNNEQFF TGTGCCAGCAGGTTCGACAGGGGTATTGGGAACAATGAGCAGTTCTTC
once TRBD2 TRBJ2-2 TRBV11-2 CASSLIAGLAEGGELFF TGTGCCAGCAGCTTAATTGCTGGACTAGCGGAGGGCGGGGAGCTGTTTTTT
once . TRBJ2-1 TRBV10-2 CASTPGPSPYNEQFF TGCGCCAGCACCCCAGGACCTAGCCCCTACAATGAGCAGTTCTTC